This is a list of T cell receptor beta chains from one sample in a study of blood T cell repertoires in COVID-19. Libraries were prepared by immunoSEQ multiplex PCR; TCRdb keeps only in-frame clonotypes and omits some of them. There are roughly 91,000 clones in the sample; roughly four fifths occur only once, and 0.95% to 1.5% lies in the top ten. The sequenced sample consisted of peripheral blood. The source of these receptors is a woman older than 75 with acute or convalescent COVID-19. Both conserved end residues are part of each CDR3. Each record gives: D gene, clone size, V gene, J gene, CDR3 DNA, CDR3 protein. The D gene is left open where the match is weak. A clone size is listed for some rows: how often the clone was seen (once, few, many), or a class if it is expanded.

.	.	TRBV5-1	TRBJ1-3	TGCGCCAGCAGCTTGTGGGACATCACTGGAAACACCATATATTTT	CASSLWDITGNTIYF
TRBD2	.	TRBV4-2	TRBJ2-3	TGTGCCAGCAGCCTCCTCTTCAGCGGGGGGACGAGCGCAGATACGCAGTATTTT	CASSLLFSGGTSADTQYF
.	.	TRBV7-2	TRBJ2-3	TGTGCCAGCAGCTTAGCGGCGGGGTGGGGAGATACGCAGTATTTT	CASSLAAGWGDTQYF
TRBD2	few	TRBV3-1/TRBV3-2	TRBJ2-7	TGTGCCAGCAGCCAAGAGGCTAGCGGGGGGGTAAAGGACGAGCAGTACTTC	CASSQEASGGVKDEQYF
.	.	TRBV7-2	TRBJ2-5	TGTGCCAGCAGCTTATTGTCAGGGGATCAAGAGACCCAGTACTTC	CASSLLSGDQETQYF
TRBD2	few	TRBV19	TRBJ2-1	TGTGCCAGTAGCTTAGCGGGAACATACAATGAGCAGTTCTTC	CASSLAGTYNEQFF
.	.	TRBV9	TRBJ1-2	TGTGCCAGCAGGCTCCTCGGGGCAGGGGATTATGGCTACACCTTC	CASRLLGAGDYGYTF
.	.	TRBV18	TRBJ1-1	TGTGCCAGCTCACCGGAGATCCGATACCCCTTTGAAGCTTTCTTT	CASSPEIRYPFEAFF
.	.	TRBV19	TRBJ1-5	TGTGCCAGTAGTGTCCCGGGGGTTCAGCCCCAGCATTTT	CASSVPGVQPQHF
TRBD1	.	TRBV6-1	TRBJ1-2	TGTGCCAGCAGTGAAGTTTTTAGGGACAGGGAAGGGAATGGCTACACCTTC	CASSEVFRDREGNGYTF
.	.	TRBV5-1	TRBJ2-5	TGCGCCAGCAGCTTGGGGTTAGGGGTTCCCCAAGAGACCCAGTACTTC	CASSLGLGVPQETQYF
.	.	TRBV3-1/TRBV3-2	TRBJ2-5	TGTGCCAGCAGCCAGATGTCGCGCGAGACCCAGTACTTC	CASSQMSRETQYF
TRBD1	.	TRBV6-1	TRBJ1-2	TGTGCCAGCAGTGAAAGCACAGGGGCCCACTATGGCTACACCTTC	CASSESTGAHYGYTF
TRBD1	.	TRBV6-6	TRBJ1-2	TGTGCCAGCAGTCGAACCGGGACAGCCGTCGGCTATGGCTACACCTTC	CASSRTGTAVGYGYTF
.	.	TRBV28	TRBJ1-2	TGTGCCAGCATCCCCGGAGGCTACTATGGCTACACCTTC	CASIPGGYYGYTF
.	.	TRBV2	TRBJ2-7	TGTGCCAGCGAGGGACTTACATACGAGCAGTACTTC	CASEGLTYEQYF
.	.	TRBV28	TRBJ2-5	TGTGCCAGCAGTTTTGGGCGCCAAGAGACCCAGTACTTC	CASSFGRQETQYF
.	.	TRBV5-8	TRBJ2-7	TGTGCCAGCAGCCGCGCCGGGGGTAGCTCCTACGAGCAGTACTTC	CASSRAGGSSYEQYF
TRBD1	.	TRBV5-1	TRBJ2-7	TGCGCCAGCGGCCGGGACAGTTCCTACGAGCAGTACTTC	CASGRDSSYEQYF
.	once	TRBV9	TRBJ1-4	TGTGCCAGCAGCGTAACGATGGGGGGTCCTCGTTTTGACCCCAAGGAAAAACTGTTTTTT	CASSVTMGGPRFDPKEKLFF
.	.	TRBV27	TRBJ1-6	TGTGCCAGCAGCCTTGGGCAGGGTCTAAATTCACCCCTCCACTTT	CASSLGQGLNSPLHF
.	.	TRBV6-5	TRBJ2-7	TGTGCCAGCAGTTACTCTGACACCTACGAGCAGTACTTC	CASSYSDTYEQYF
.	.	TRBV18	TRBJ1-5	TGTGCCAGCTCCTACGGACAGTCCAATCAGCCCCAGCATTTT	CASSYGQSNQPQHF
TRBD1	.	TRBV25-1	TRBJ1-1	TGTGCCAGCACCCAGACAGGGTGGGGCACTGAAGCTTTCTTT	CASTQTGWGTEAFF
.	once	TRBV19	TRBJ1-5	TGTGCCAGTAGTATCTCGACCGTGGGCGGCAATCAGCCCCAGCATTTT	CASSISTVGGNQPQHF
TRBD1	.	TRBV19	TRBJ1-6	TGTGCCAGTAGTCCCGGGACAGGGATGGTAGGCTCCTATAATTCACCCCTCCACTTT	CASSPGTGMVGSYNSPLHF
TRBD1	.	TRBV29-1	TRBJ2-7	TGCAGCGTTGTGGGACAGGGTCTCGACGAGCAGTACTTC	CSVVGQGLDEQYF
.	few	TRBV28	TRBJ1-1	TGTGCCAGCAGCGCCGGGGGTTTGAACACTGAAGCTTTCTTT	CASSAGGLNTEAFF
.	.	TRBV2	TRBJ2-7	TGTGCCAGCATCCCGTCCCAGGGTCGGTCCTACGAGCAGTACTTC	CASIPSQGRSYEQYF
.	.	TRBV5-1	TRBJ1-6	TGCGCCAGCAGCTTGTCGGGTGAAAATAATTCACCCCTCCACTTT	CASSLSGENNSPLHF
TRBD1	.	TRBV5-4	TRBJ1-2	TGTGCCAGCAGCACCGGGACAGGGGGCAGTAACTATGGCTACACCTTC	CASSTGTGGSNYGYTF
TRBD2	.	TRBV10-2	TRBJ2-1	TGCGCCAGCAGTACCCTAGCGGAAGCCTACAATGAGCAGTTCTTC	CASSTLAEAYNEQFF
TRBD2	once	TRBV19	TRBJ2-3	TGTGCCAGTAGACGACTAGCGTCGAGCACAGATACGCAGTATTTT	CASRRLASSTDTQYF
.	.	TRBV2	TRBJ1-1	TGTGCCAGCAAAGACGGTCTGGGGCGCACTGAAGCTTTCTTT	CASKDGLGRTEAFF
.	.	TRBV5-1	TRBJ2-5	TGCGCCAGCAGCTCGGTACTAGAAGAGACCCAGTACTTC	CASSSVLEETQYF
.	.	TRBV28	TRBJ1-2	TGTGCCAGCAGCACCGGGGTAGGTGGCTACACCTTC	CASSTGVGGYTF
.	.	TRBV10-2	TRBJ1-1	TGCGCCAGCACCGGCCAGGGGAACACTGAAGCTTTCTTT	CASTGQGNTEAFF
TRBD1	once	TRBV5-6	TRBJ1-3	TGTGCCAGCGCGGAGAGGGGGACAGGGGCAAGCACCATATATTTT	CASAERGTGASTIYF
.	.	TRBV9	TRBJ1-1	TGTGCCAGCAGCGTAGTTGAGGGGAGGGCTGAAGCTTTCTTT	CASSVVEGRAEAFF
.	.	TRBV7-8	TRBJ1-5	TGTGCCAGCAGCCCGAGCCACGGGGGAACGAGCAATCAGCCCCAGCATTTT	CASSPSHGGTSNQPQHF
.	.	TRBV6-5	TRBJ2-7	TGTGCCAGCAATGGACAAGGCTACTACGAGCAGTACTTC	CASNGQGYYEQYF